Presented here are 13 T cell receptor beta chains from one specimen sequenced in a study of CD8 T cells in ankylosing spondylitis. TCRdb processed the 5' RACE reads anew with MiXCR; each CDR3 protein has one entry. The sample has some 120,000 distinct CDR3 sequences, approximately 14% seen once. The source material was blood, either unsorted or a sorted T cell fraction (not recorded which). The receptors come from a female donor with ankylosing spondylitis or in good health (not recorded which).

This clonotype turned up a few times. This chain links TRBV5-1 with TRBJ2-3; D not resolved. With 0 bases removed from V and 5 bases from J, the gap between germline ends came to 7 bases. This CDR3 is built from 13 residues. CDR1 is SGHRS and CDR2 is YFSETQ in the germline V gene. The chain's CDR3 is CASSLDRRDTQYF. In nucleotides, the CDR3 is TGCGCCAGCAGCTTGGATCGGAGAGATACGCAGTATTTT.

At least ten counts were recorded for this clonotype. V usage is TRBV20-1 and J usage is TRBJ1-1; 8 bases align to TRBD1. The germline gives CDR1 DFQATT, CDR2 SNEGSKA (reference sequence). Trimming removed 6 bases from V and 2 bases from J; junction bases left unmatched: 5. CDR3 length: 13 residues. The chain's CDR3 is CSALGQVNTEAFF. The DNA for the CDR3 is TGCAGTGCCCTGGGACAGGTAAACACTGAAGCTTTCTTT.

This clonotype has more than one count but fewer than ten. This chain links TRBV3-1 with TRBJ2-7; 9 bases map to TRBD1. The CDR3 has 14 amino acids. Looked up from germline, CDR1 is LGHDT and CDR2 is YNNKEL (reference sequence). Trimming took 4 bases from V and 6 from J; bases not matched to a gene: 7. The CDR3 DNA reads as TGTGCCAGCAGCCCCGGACAGGGGCTGGGCGAGCAGTACTTC. It is translated as CASSPGQGLGEQYF.

As to this clonotype: The junction departs from the called germline gene at one end, perhaps through a read error. The chain employs TRBV5-1 and TRBJ1-2, with a possible D match to TRBD1 (5 bases). This CDR3 has 15 residues. Germline V lookup: CDR1 SGHRS, CDR2 YFSETQ. DNA for the CDR3: TGCACCAGCAGCCCAGATGGACGGGGACCGGGCGGCTACACCTTC. It yields the protein CTSSPDGRGPGGYTF.

Many counts were recorded for this clonotype. V usage is TRBV20-1 and J usage is TRBJ1-2; TRBD1 might be the D (5 bases). In germline, CDR1 is DFQATT, CDR2 SNEGSKA (reference sequence). The CDR3 runs to 15 residues. V shed 5 bases and J shed 3 bases, with 19 bases lying between them. CDR3 sequence reads: CSAPHDGGEYYGYTF. Written as DNA, the CDR3 is TGCAGTGCTCCACATGATGGGGGGGAGTACTATGGCTACACCTTC.

At least ten counts were recorded for this clonotype. V is TRBV6-1 and J is TRBJ1-6, with 9 bases aligning to TRBD1. The CDR3 spans 15 residues. V gave up 7 bases and J gave up 8 bases; unmatched junction bases: 9. CDR1 is MNHNS and CDR2 is SASEGT in the germline V gene. For the CDR3, the DNA is TGTGCCAGCACCTCTGGAGGACAGGGGCATTCACCCCTCCACTTT. This encodes CASTSGGQGHSPLHF.

This clonotype occurred many times. The chain couples TRBV12-3 or TRBV12-4 to TRBJ2-3; 7 bases line up with TRBD2. The junction had 8 bases not matched to a gene; V was cut back by 3 bases and J by 2 bases. CDR3 length: 16 residues. The CDR3 spells CASSLRGMENTDTQYF. In DNA form, the CDR3 reads TGTGCCAGCAGTTTGCGGGGGATGGAGAACACAGATACGCAGTATTTT.

The chain has TRBV18 and TRBJ2-3; weak D call: TRBD1 (6 bases). CDR1 and CDR2 (germline): KGHSH, LQKENI. Between the trimmed V and J ends, which lost 0 bases and 8 bases, there was a span of 12 bases. The CDR3 has 14 amino acids. CDR3 residues: CASSPPGAPLTQYF. CDR3 nucleotides: TGTGCCAGCTCACCACCGGGGGCTCCCCTTACGCAGTATTTT.

This clonotype appeared a few times. The gene calls are TRBV7-2 and TRBJ1-4; TRBD1 might be the D (5 bases). This CDR3 has 15 residues. Deletions cut 2 bases from V and 8 bases from J, with 15 bases between. Germline V gene lookup returns CDR1 SGHTA and CDR2 FQGNSA. CDR3 residues: CASSLPAGYHEKLFF. CDR3 sequence (DNA): TGTGCCAGCAGCTTACCGGCAGGGTATCACGAAAAACTGTTTTTT.

V gene TRBV29-1 combines with J gene TRBJ2-1; 10 nucleotides align to TRBD2. Germline CDR1 SQVTM, CDR2 ANQGSEA. This CDR3 region has 16 residues. Trimming removed 4 bases from V and 5 bases from J; junction bases left unmatched: 11. This chain's CDR3 is CSVGLAGVSGNNEQFF. In nucleotides, the CDR3 is TGCAGCGTTGGCCTAGCGGGAGTTAGTGGGAACAATGAGCAGTTCTTC.

This clonotype was detected a few times. The chain is built from TRBV14 and TRBJ2-1; possible D gene TRBD2, 6 bases. V lost 2 bases and J 2 bases, leaving 13 bases between the germline ends. CDR1 is SGHDN, CDR2 FVKESK, per germline. This CDR3 contains 16 residues. CDR3 DNA: TGTGCCAGCAGCCAACTCAAGTCGGGGGCCTACAATGAGCAGTTCTTC. It encodes CASSQLKSGAYNEQFF.

The table lists this clonotype with a few counts. The rearrangement uses TRBV5-1 and TRBJ2-5; D unresolved. Trimming took off 0 bases at V and 5 bases at J, with 14 bases between the two ends. The CDR3 is 15 amino acids. CDR1 and CDR2 from the germline V gene are SGHRS and YFSETQ. CDR3 sequence (DNA): TGCGCCAGCAGCTTGGGTATTGGTAAACCGGAGACCCAGTACTTC. Residues: CASSLGIGKPETQYF.

The chain combines TRBV5-1 with TRBJ1-1; D is perhaps TRBD1 (6 bases). Per germline, CDR1 SGHRS and CDR2 YFSETQ. This CDR3 is 15 amino acids long. V dropped 4 bases and J dropped 0 bases, with 13 bases sitting between them. As DNA, the CDR3 is TGCGCCAGCAGCGAAAAGACAGGACTGAACACTGAAGCTTTCTTT. Encoded protein: CASSEKTGLNTEAFF.